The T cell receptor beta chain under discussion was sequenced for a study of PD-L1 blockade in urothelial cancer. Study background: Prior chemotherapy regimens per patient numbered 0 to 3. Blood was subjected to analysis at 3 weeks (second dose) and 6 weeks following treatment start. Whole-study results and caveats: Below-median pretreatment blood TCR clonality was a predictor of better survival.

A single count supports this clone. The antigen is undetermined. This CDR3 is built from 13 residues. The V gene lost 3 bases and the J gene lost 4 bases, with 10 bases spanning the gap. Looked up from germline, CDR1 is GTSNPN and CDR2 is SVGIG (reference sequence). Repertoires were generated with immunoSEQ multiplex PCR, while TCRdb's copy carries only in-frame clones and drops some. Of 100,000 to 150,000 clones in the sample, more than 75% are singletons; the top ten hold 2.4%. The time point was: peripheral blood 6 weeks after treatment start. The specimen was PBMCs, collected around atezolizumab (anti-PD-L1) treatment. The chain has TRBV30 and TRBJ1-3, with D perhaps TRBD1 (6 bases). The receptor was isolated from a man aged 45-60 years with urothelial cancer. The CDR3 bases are TGTGCCTGGAGAGCGGGGGCCGGAAACACCATATATTTT. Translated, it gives CAWRAGAGNTIYF.